The rows below give T cell receptor beta chains drawn from one sample of a study of shared clonotypes between healthy human individuals. TCRdb's table, derived via immunoSEQ multiplex PCR, lists solely in-frame clones and lacks some. The table records 650,000 to 750,000 clones, around 72% of them present only once. The source material was memory CD4+ T cells sorted from blood. These receptors originate from a woman in her twenties or thirties in good health. CDR3s include the opening cysteine and the closing phenylalanine or tryptophan. A D gene is named only where the DNA matches it firmly. Clone size, where shown, is once, few, many, or a class for clones that have expanded.

j_gene,len,d_gene,v_gene,abundance,CDR3nt,CDR3aa
TRBJ1-1,17,TRBD1,TRBV6-1,NA,TGTGCCAGCAGTGAATATGGCAAGGGGGCCAGGAACACTGAAGCTTTCTTT,CASSEYGKGARNTEAFF
TRBJ2-1,14,TRBD2,TRBV28,NA,TGTGCCAGCGGTTCTCTAGCGGGAGTTTCTGAGCAGTTCTTC,CASGSLAGVSEQFF
TRBJ2-7,13,TRBD2,TRBV7-6,NA,TGTGCCAGCAGCGGGGGGACTAGAGGTGAGCAGTACTTC,CASSGGTRGEQYF
TRBJ2-3,16,NA,TRBV5-1,many,TGCGCCAGCAGCTTGGAAGGCAGGGGGGACACAGATACGCAGTATTTT,CASSLEGRGDTDTQYF
TRBJ2-4,18,NA,TRBV28,few,TGTGCCAGCAGTTTACCTTCTTTCCCCAGATTAGCCAAAAACATTCAGTACTTC,CASSLPSFPRLAKNIQYF
TRBJ2-2,13,NA,TRBV6-1,NA,TGTGCCAGCAGTGAACTAGCACCCGGGGAGCTGTTTTTT,CASSELAPGELFF
TRBJ1-1,13,NA,TRBV28,NA,TGTGCCAGCAGTTTATCGGCCAGGCAGGAAGCTTTCTTT,CASSLSARQEAFF
TRBJ2-3,18,TRBD2,TRBV9,NA,TGTGCCAGCGGGAGGCTAGCGGGAGGGCCGGTGGACGCAGATACGCAGTATTTT,CASGRLAGGPVDADTQYF
TRBJ1-2,14,NA,TRBV7-6,NA,TGTGCCAGCAGCTTAGGGGTCCCTGGTTCGGGCTACACCTTC,CASSLGVPGSGYTF
TRBJ2-7,15,NA,TRBV7-2,NA,TGTGCCAGCAGCTTATGGGGTCAGGGGTCGGACGAGCAGTACTTC,CASSLWGQGSDEQYF
TRBJ1-4,15,TRBD1,TRBV4-1,once,TGCGCCAGCAGCCCCCCGGGGACAGGGCAGGAAAAACTGTTTTTT,CASSPPGTGQEKLFF
TRBJ1-1,17,NA,TRBV21-1,NA,TGTGCCAGCAGCAAAGTCTTACGAGTTCCCTTGAACACTGAAGCTTTCTTT,CASSKVLRVPLNTEAFF
TRBJ2-3,14,NA,TRBV28,NA,TGTGCCAGTCTCAATGCGGATTGGGGGGATACGCAGTATTTT,CASLNADWGDTQYF
TRBJ2-3,14,TRBD2,TRBV30,NA,TGTGCCTGGACAACTAGCGGAGCGGGAGATACGCAGTATTTT,CAWTTSGAGDTQYF
TRBJ2-3,17,NA,TRBV27,NA,TGTGCCAGCAGTGCCCGACCTATTACTGCTAGCACAGATACGCAGTATTTT,CASSARPITASTDTQYF
TRBJ1-2,16,NA,TRBV29-1,NA,TGCAGCGTTGAGCTGGGCGGCGCTAAAGTTAACTATGGCTACACCTTC,CSVELGGAKVNYGYTF
TRBJ2-7,16,TRBD2,TRBV7-8,many,TGTGCCAGCAGCTTAGCCCGGGCGGGAGGATTCTACGAGCAGTACTTC,CASSLARAGGFYEQYF
TRBJ2-5,13,NA,TRBV7-2,NA,TGTGCCAGCAGCATATGGGACATAGAGACCCAGTACTTC,CASSIWDIETQYF
TRBJ2-1,18,NA,TRBV21-1,NA,TGTGCCAGCAGCACGGGGGTAGCGGGAGGGCCAGGTTGGAATGAGCAGTTCTTC,CASSTGVAGGPGWNEQFF
TRBJ1-1,14,NA,TRBV18,NA,TGTGCCAGCTCACCTAGCCGCTCGAACACTGAAGCTTTCTTT,CASSPSRSNTEAFF
TRBJ2-7,15,NA,TRBV5-4,NA,TGTGCCAGCAGCTTGGGAGGACAGTGGGGAGGAGAGCAGTACTTC,CASSLGGQWGGEQYF
TRBJ1-5,13,NA,TRBV30,few,TGTGCCTGGGGGGGACGTCGGAATCAGCCCCAGCATTTT,CAWGGRRNQPQHF
TRBJ1-1,15,NA,TRBV5-1,few,TGCGCCAGCAGCCTAGGACACCTGCCGAACACTGAAGCTTTCTTT,CASSLGHLPNTEAFF
TRBJ2-7,15,TRBD1,TRBV27,NA,TGTGCCAGCAGGCCCGGGACAGGGAGGTTCTACGAGCAGTACTTC,CASRPGTGRFYEQYF
TRBJ1-1,14,NA,TRBV10-1,NA,TGCGCCAGCAGTCATCCAGGTCGACCACAAGAAGCTTTCTTT,CASSHPGRPQEAFF
TRBJ2-7,15,NA,TRBV6-5,NA,TGTGCCAGCAGTTACTCGGGCCAGGGGCCCTACGAGCAGTACTTC,CASSYSGQGPYEQYF
TRBJ2-5,15,TRBD1,TRBV5-4,NA,TGTGCCAGCAGCATCTCGACAGGGGGCGTCGAGACCCAGTACTTC,CASSISTGGVETQYF
TRBJ2-2,18,TRBD2,TRBV7-8,NA,TGTGCCAGCAGCTTAGCCAGGCTAGCGGGAGGGAACACCGGGGAGCTGTTTTTT,CASSLARLAGGNTGELFF
TRBJ2-5,15,TRBD1,TRBV7-8,NA,TGTGCCAGCAGCCCCCTGGTGGGGACAGCTGAGACCCAGTACTTC,CASSPLVGTAETQYF